These T cell receptor beta chains were read from a single sample in a study of OX40 agonist ivuxolimab in advanced cancers. Data came from immunoSEQ multiplex PCR; TCRdb stores just in-frame clones and leaves some out. The sample lists 55,000 to 80,000 clones, 84% seen once, with more than 8% in the top ten. Sample: CD4+ or CD8+ T cells sorted from blood, taken in a trial of the OX40 agonist ivuxolimab. The origin of the receptors is an adult with an advanced solid tumor such as melanoma, head and neck, liver or kidney cancer. CDR3s include the opening cysteine and the closing phenylalanine or tryptophan. The order of the fields is J gene, V gene, clone size, D gene, CDR3 DNA, CDR3 protein. A D gene is named only where the DNA matches it firmly. Part of the rows lack a size; the others show once, few, many or a class for expanded clones.

j_gene: TRBJ2-3; v_gene: TRBV5-1; abundance: NA; d_gene: TRBD2; CDR3nt: TGCGCCAGCAGCTTGCGTAGGACTAGCGGGAGTAGCACAGATACGCAGTATTTT; CDR3aa: CASSLRRTSGSSTDTQYF
j_gene: TRBJ2-7; v_gene: TRBV6-5; abundance: few; d_gene: TRBD2; CDR3nt: TGTGCCAGCAGACGAACTAGCGGATCCTACGAGCAGTACTTC; CDR3aa: CASRRTSGSYEQYF
j_gene: TRBJ1-3; v_gene: TRBV11-2; abundance: NA; d_gene: NA; CDR3nt: TGTGCCAGCAGCACACAGTGGTCTGGAAACACCATATACTTT; CDR3aa: CASSTQWSGNTIYF
j_gene: TRBJ1-1; v_gene: TRBV4-2; abundance: NA; d_gene: NA; CDR3nt: TGTGCCAGCAGCCAAGGTGACAGGAGCTTTGAAGCTTTCTTT; CDR3aa: CASSQGDRSFEAFF
j_gene: TRBJ1-1; v_gene: TRBV13; abundance: NA; d_gene: NA; CDR3nt: TGTGCCAGCAGCTTATTCCGACGAAACACTGAAGCTTTCTTT; CDR3aa: CASSLFRRNTEAFF
j_gene: TRBJ2-1; v_gene: TRBV7-3; abundance: few; d_gene: TRBD2; CDR3nt: TGTGCCAGCGCCCGACTAGCGGGTGCCAATGAGCAGTTCTTC; CDR3aa: CASARLAGANEQFF
j_gene: TRBJ2-7; v_gene: TRBV4-1; abundance: once; d_gene: NA; CDR3nt: TGCGCCAGCAGCCAAGTCCCGGGGGACTACGAGCAGTACTTC; CDR3aa: CASSQVPGDYEQYF
j_gene: TRBJ2-3; v_gene: TRBV29-1; abundance: NA; d_gene: NA; CDR3nt: TGCAGCGTTGAGGATGGCTATAGCACAGATACGCAGTATTTT; CDR3aa: CSVEDGYSTDTQYF
j_gene: TRBJ1-2; v_gene: TRBV5-4; abundance: NA; d_gene: TRBD1; CDR3nt: TGTGCCAGCAGCTTCGACAGGGATGGAGGCTACACCTTC; CDR3aa: CASSFDRDGGYTF
j_gene: TRBJ1-2; v_gene: TRBV7-2; abundance: NA; d_gene: TRBD1; CDR3nt: TGTGCCAGCAGCTTAGGAGGACAGGGAAGTTCTGGCTACACCTTC; CDR3aa: CASSLGGQGSSGYTF
j_gene: TRBJ1-1; v_gene: TRBV20-1; abundance: once; d_gene: NA; CDR3nt: TGCAGTGTTGGGGGGAACACTGAAGCTTTCTTT; CDR3aa: CSVGGNTEAFF
j_gene: TRBJ1-2; v_gene: TRBV5-1; abundance: NA; d_gene: NA; CDR3nt: TGCGCCAGCAGCTCGGGCCGCCCTACTAACTATGGCTACACCTTC; CDR3aa: CASSSGRPTNYGYTF
j_gene: TRBJ1-1; v_gene: TRBV5-6; abundance: NA; d_gene: NA; CDR3nt: TGTGCCAGCAGCTTGGTGGGGACGAACACTGAAGCTTTCTTT; CDR3aa: CASSLVGTNTEAFF
j_gene: TRBJ2-1; v_gene: TRBV6-1; abundance: NA; d_gene: TRBD2; CDR3nt: TGTGCCAGCAGTGAAGGGCTAGCGGGAACCTTCAATGAGCAGTTCTTC; CDR3aa: CASSEGLAGTFNEQFF
j_gene: TRBJ1-1; v_gene: TRBV5-4; abundance: NA; d_gene: NA; CDR3nt: TGTGCCAGCAGCTTGGTTGGGGTTCGGGACACTGAAGCTTTCTTT; CDR3aa: CASSLVGVRDTEAFF
j_gene: TRBJ2-7; v_gene: TRBV5-4; abundance: NA; d_gene: NA; CDR3nt: TGTGCCAGCAGCATAAGGGGCCTCCCGGCAGACTTC; CDR3aa: CASSIRGLPADF
j_gene: TRBJ2-7; v_gene: TRBV30; abundance: NA; d_gene: TRBD1; CDR3nt: TGTGCCTGGGGGCGACAGGGGGGGACCTACGAGCAGTACTTC; CDR3aa: CAWGRQGGTYEQYF